Following are 27 T cell receptor beta chains from one sample sequenced in a study of PD-L1 blockade in urothelial cancer. Time point given: pretreatment peripheral blood. Produced via immunoSEQ multiplex PCR; TCRdb's table is partial and in-frame only. Of approximately 90,000 clones in the sample, roughly 90% were seen once. The sequencing used PBMCs, collected around atezolizumab (anti-PD-L1) treatment. The source is a man aged 60 to 75 with urothelial cancer.

The rearrangement uses TRBV7-6 and TRBJ2-3, with no clear D. CDR3 length: 14 residues. Germline V CDR1 and CDR2: SGHVS, FNYEAQ. The V end was cut by 1 base, the J end by 3 bases, with 8 bases between. The CDR3 DNA reads as TGTGCCAGCAGCTTAGAAAGTAGAACAGATACGCAGTATTTT. Translation gives CASSLESRTDTQYF. The full variable domain, completed using reference TRBV7-6 and TRBJ2-3, is GAGVSQSPRYKVTKRGQDVALRCDPISGHVSLYWYRQALGQGPEFLTYFNYEAQQDKSGLPNDRFSAERPEGSISTLTIQRTEQRDSAMYRCASSLESRTDTQYFGPGTRLTVL.

This sequence joins TRBV10-3 and TRBJ2-7; 9 bases line up with TRBD1. CDR1 and CDR2 (germline): ENHRY, SYGVKD. The CDR3 spans 13 residues. Losses at the gene ends were 8 bases for V and 6 bases for J; bases not matched to a gene: 8. The chain's CDR3 is CAIAGQGGAEQYF. As DNA, the CDR3 is TGTGCCATCGCGGGACAGGGTGGGGCCGAGCAGTACTTC.

J is TRBJ2-1 and V is TRBV21-1; whether TRBD2, the table's D call, matches the DNA was not checked. TRBV21-1 constitutes a pseudogene. CDR3 length: 16 amino acids. The CDR3 loop reads CASSRVRTSDNNEQFF. The CDR3, as DNA: TGTGCCAGCAGCCGGGTGAGGACTAGCGACAACAATGAGCAGTTCTTC.

V and J are TRBV28 and TRBJ2-7; 14 bases align to TRBD2. The CDR3 totals 17 residues. Germline CDR1 MDHEN, CDR2 SYDVKM. The junction had 9 bases not matched to a gene; V was cut back by 1 base and J by 7 bases. The CDR3: CASSLSGLAGATGEQYF. For the CDR3, the DNA is TGTGCCAGCAGTTTATCGGGACTAGCGGGGGCAACAGGGGAGCAGTACTTC.

This chain connects TRBV7-9 to TRBJ2-5; 11 bases agree with TRBD2. The CDR3 runs 14 residues. Germline V gene data show CDR1 as SEHNR and CDR2 as FQNEAQ (reference sequence). V was pared by 4 bases and J by 3 bases, with 1 base of the junction left unmatched. In DNA, the CDR3 is TGTGCCAGCAGCTCACTAGCGGGAGAAGAGACCCAGTACTTC. This translates into CASSSLAGEETQYF.

The J gene is TRBJ2-1, the V gene TRBV18; the match to TRBD1 covers 7 bases. CDR3 size: 15 residues. The germline V gene has CDR1 KGHSH and CDR2 LQKENI. V lost 7 bases and J lost 6; bases outside the gene matches: 12. This chain's CDR3 is CASLPGRDSPNEQFF. CDR3 sequence (DNA): TGTGCCAGCTTACCCGGAAGGGACAGCCCCAATGAGCAGTTCTTC.

The chain couples TRBV4-1 to TRBJ1-2; TRBD1 aligns across 12 bases. Germline V CDR1 and CDR2: MGHRA, YSYEKL. V dropped 6 bases and J dropped 7; count of bases not matched to a gene: 6. This CDR3 comprises 14 residues. The CDR3 DNA reads TGCGCCAGCAGAATGGGACAGGGGGCAGGTGGCTACACCTTC. The encoded protein is CASRMGQGAGGYTF.

V gene TRBV5-1 combines with J gene TRBJ1-2, with D unresolved. CDR1 and CDR2 (germline): SGHRS, YFSETQ. The ends were cut back, 2 bases at V and 8 bases at J, with 16 bases in the middle. CDR3 size: 14 residues. DNA for the CDR3: TGCGCCAGCAGCTTTTCGGGATCCCTGGAGGGCTACACCTTC. It specifies CASSFSGSLEGYTF.

The chain employs TRBV20-1 and TRBJ1-5; weak D call: TRBD1 (5 bases). Germline CDR1 is DFQATT and CDR2 is SNEGSKA (reference sequence). The CDR3 consists of 10 residues. Trimming cost V 5 bases and J 7 bases, with 6 bases left between them. The CDR3, as DNA: TGCAGTGCTGGGGGGCAGCCCCAGCATTTT. This codes for CSAGGQPQHF.

The genes are TRBV4-1 and TRBJ2-2, with D maybe TRBD2 (5 bases). Germline assignment: CDR1 MGHRA and CDR2 YSYEKL. There are 18 residues in the CDR3. The germline V and J ends were trimmed by 4 bases and 7 bases, with 25 bases remaining between them. DNA for the CDR3: TGCGCCAGCAGCCGGAATCGGGGTTGGGGAGAATCTGTCGGGGAGCTGTTTTTT. Translated: CASSRNRGWGESVGELFF.

The CDR3 nucleotides are TGTGCCAGCAGCTTGGGCCTAGCGGGGAACACCGGGGAGCTGTTTTTT. Its translation is CASSLGLAGNTGELFF. The chain carries TRBV5-6 and TRBJ2-2; 8 nucleotides agree with TRBD2. The J segment lost 1 base and the V segment lost 0 bases, leaving 2 bases of the junction unmatched. The CDR3 extends over 16 amino acids. The germline V gene has CDR1 SGHDT and CDR2 YYEEEE.

In its sample, this clone was seen once. In nucleotides, the CDR3 is TGCGCCAGCAGCCAAGATTCCGGTTACTCTGGAAACACCATATATTTT. Its translation: CASSQDSGYSGNTIYF. The genes are TRBV4-3 and TRBJ1-3; no reliable D call. The CDR3 covers 16 residues. The V and J ends lost 0 bases and 0 bases respectively, with 9 bases between them. Germline V gene data show CDR1 as LGHNA and CDR2 as YSLEER.

The J gene is TRBJ2-7, the V gene TRBV28; 8 bases fit TRBD1. The CDR3 contains 14 residues. CDR1 MDHEN and CDR2 SYDVKM come from the germline V gene. Losses at the gene ends were 6 bases for V and 5 bases for J; bases not matched to a gene: 9. The CDR3 DNA reads TGTGCCAGCAGACCTCTGACAGGGGTCCACGAGCAGTACTTC. Its translation: CASRPLTGVHEQYF.

This rearrangement joins TRBV28 to TRBJ1-5, with TRBD1 matching over 9 bases. Germline V gene lookup returns CDR1 MDHEN and CDR2 SYDVKM. V trimming: 5 bases; J trimming: 7 bases; junction bases outside the gene matches: 9. This CDR3 has 15 residues. CDR3: CASSLIQGAEQPQHF. The CDR3 DNA sequence: TGTGCCAGCAGTCTAATACAGGGGGCTGAGCAGCCCCAGCATTTT. Drawing the rest from reference TRBV28 and TRBJ1-5, the complete variable domain is DVKVTQSSRYLVKRTGEKVFLECVQDMDHENMFWYRQDPGLGLRLIYFSYDVKMKEKGDIPEGYSVSREKKERFSLILESASTNQTSMYLCASSLIQGAEQPQHFGDGTRLSIL.

The rearrangement joins TRBV30 to TRBJ1-1; tentatively, D is TRBD1 (6 bases). Germline V gene data show CDR1 as GTSNPN and CDR2 as SVGIG (reference sequence). This CDR3 is built from 13 residues. V was shortened by 4 bases and J by 0 bases, with 9 bases between the two germline ends. This chain's CDR3 is CAWTGVVNTEAFF. CDR3 DNA: TGTGCCTGGACAGGGGTGGTGAACACTGAAGCTTTCTTT. Based on the CDR3 plus reference TRBV30 and TRBJ1-1, the full variable domain is SQTIHQWPATLVQPVGSPLSLECTVEGTSNPNLYWYRQAAGRGLQLLFYSVGIGQISSEVPQNLSASRPQDRQFILSSKKLLLSDSGFYLCAWTGVVNTEAFFGQGTRLTVV.

V gene TRBV7-2 combines with J gene TRBJ1-5, with 7 positions matching TRBD1. V lost 4 bases and J lost 7; bases outside the gene matches: 7. Germline V gives CDR1 SGHTA, CDR2 FQGNSA. The CDR3 runs to 14 residues. This CDR3 is CASSSRQGSQPQHF. DNA for the CDR3: TGTGCCAGCAGCTCCCGACAGGGAAGCCAGCCCCAGCATTTT.

This sequence joins TRBV5-8 and TRBJ1-1, with 8 nucleotides matching TRBD1. The CDR3 has 16 residues. The junction had 12 bases not matched to a gene; V was cut back by 4 bases and J by 4 bases. CDR1 and CDR2 (germline): SGHTS, YDEGEE. In DNA, the CDR3 is TGTGCCAGCAGCCCCCGGAGACAGGGGAGAGTCACTGAAGCTTTCTTT. The encoded protein is CASSPRRQGRVTEAFF. Variable domain in full (rest from reference TRBV5-8 and TRBJ1-1): EAGVTQSPTHLIKTRGQQATLRCSPISGHTSVYWYQQALGLGLQFLLWYDEGEERNRGNFPPRFSGRQFPNYSSELNVNALELEDSALYLCASSPRRQGRVTEAFFGQGTRLTVV.

The chain is built from TRBV10-3 and TRBJ1-2; 7 positions match TRBD1. Unmatched junction bases numbered 10, after V lost 7 bases and J lost 8 bases. Germline V lookup: CDR1 ENHRY, CDR2 SYGVKD. The CDR3 totals 13 residues. CDR3 residues: CAITLRDSQGYTF. In nucleotides, the CDR3 is TGTGCCATCACCCTGCGGGACAGTCAGGGCTACACCTTC.

V usage is TRBV7-9 and J usage is TRBJ2-4; D may be TRBD1 (5 bases). V was pared by 6 bases and J by 4 bases, with 19 bases between. CDR1 is SEHNR, CDR2 FQNEAQ, per germline (reference sequence). The CDR3 is 16 residues long. Here the CDR3 reads CASSPPFRTSKNIQYF. The DNA for the CDR3 is TGTGCCAGCAGTCCCCCCTTCCGGACATCGAAAAACATTCAGTACTTC.

The rearrangement links TRBV7-2 to TRBJ2-3; tentatively, D is TRBD2 (5 bases). The CDR3 is made up of 19 amino acids. The V end lost 4 bases, the J end lost 0 bases, and 23 bases lay between the germline ends. Germline CDR1 reads SGHTA; CDR2 reads FQGNSA. The CDR3 reads CASSSPTAASSLSTDTQYF. The DNA for the CDR3 is TGTGCCAGCAGCTCGCCTACAGCGGCCTCCTCTCTTAGCACAGATACGCAGTATTTT.

The gene calls are TRBV6-1 and TRBJ1-5; perhaps TRBD1 as D (6 bases). The CDR3 extends over 15 amino acids. Germline CDR1 and CDR2: MNHNS and SASEGT. The V end lost 4 bases, the J end lost 0 bases, and 10 bases lay between the germline ends. DNA of the CDR3: TGTGCCAGCAGTGGCGGACAGTTTAGCAATCAGCCCCAGCATTTT. Its translation is CASSGGQFSNQPQHF.

The V call is TRBV6-1, the J call TRBJ1-6, with TRBD1 as a possible D gene (6 bases). Germline V lookup: CDR1 MNHNS, CDR2 SASEGT. There are 17 residues in the CDR3. Trimming removed 2 bases at V and 2 bases at J, with 13 bases between. CDR3 nucleotide sequence: TGTGCCAGCAGTGAATCCCCAGGGGCCACCTATAATTCACCCCTCCACTTT. Amino acids: CASSESPGATYNSPLHF.

CDR3 region: CASSSNGQGRGFF. In DNA form, the CDR3 reads TGTGCCAGTAGTTCGAATGGACAGGGTAGAGGGTTCTTC. J is TRBJ2-1 and V is TRBV19; 8 bases are shared with TRBD1. V was pared by 5 bases and J by 15 bases, with 12 bases of the junction left unmatched. In germline, CDR1 is LNHDA, CDR2 SQIVND (reference sequence). The CDR3 consists of 13 residues.

This rearrangement joins TRBV4-3 to TRBJ1-2; D is ambiguous. The CDR3 is 13 amino acids. CDR1 is LGHNA and CDR2 is YSLEER in the germline V gene. V was cut by 2 bases and J by 4 bases, with 8 bases left in between. The CDR3 DNA follows: TGCGCCAGCAGCCAACCCGGGAGCTATGGCTACACCTTC. Translated: CASSQPGSYGYTF.

As for this clone: Other nucleotide sequences from this sample produce the same CDR3. The chain couples TRBV4-3 to TRBJ2-7; TRBD1 agrees at 7 bases. CDR1 and CDR2 (germline): LGHNA, YSLEER. V shed 1 base, J shed 0 bases, and the junction held 3 bases outside the gene matches. This CDR3 is 15 amino acids long. As DNA, the CDR3 is TGCGCCAGCAGCCAAGTTCGGGACAGCTCCTACGAGCAGTACTTC. This gives the protein CASSQVRDSSYEQYF.

The chain couples TRBV5-5 to TRBJ2-7, with a possible D match to TRBD1 (6 bases). This CDR3 has 16 amino acids. Trimming took 4 bases from V and 2 from J, leaving 19 bases between them. Germline CDR1 reads SGHKS; CDR2 reads YYEKEE (reference sequence). For the CDR3, the DNA is TGTGCCAGCAGCCACCATAACACAGGGCGTACCTACGAGCAGTACTTC. Protein: CASSHHNTGRTYEQYF.

The CDR3 DNA follows: TGTGCCAGTAGTACAATCCGTGCCGGGACTAGCGGGAGGGGCAGGAATGAGCAGTTCTTC. This gives the protein CASSTIRAGTSGRGRNEQFF. The chain links TRBV19 to TRBJ2-1, with TRBD2 matching 16 bases. The J segment lost 7 bases and the V segment lost 4 bases, leaving 16 bases of the junction unmatched. CDR1 and CDR2 from the germline V gene are LNHDA and SQIVND (reference sequence). CDR3 length: 20 amino acids.